The entry below gives a single T cell receptor (beta chain) sequence along with its context. Antigen: not known. This specimen belongs to a study of vaccination and CD4 T cells after COVID-19. About the study: Median time from COVID diagnosis to post-COVID sampling was over 80 days (35 to 161). SARS-CoV-2, HCoV-NL63, HCoV-OC43 and HCoV-229E supplied the overlapping spike peptides used to stimulate cells.

Treatment specified: roughly nine-day PBMC culture with coronavirus spike peptide pools or control peptides (ViraFEST assay). Culture conditions combined a few million PBMCs per well with 10 IU/ml IL-2 and roughly 10 ug/ml peptide pools. Cultured CD4+ T cell DNA underwent sequencing with the Oncomine TCR Beta short-read assay. In this case, cultured CD4+ T cells provided the extracted genomic DNA. TCRdb independently ran MiXCR on the PCR reads; one entry per CDR3 protein. This table holds 7,500 to 8,500 distinct CDR3 sequences, around 64% found once. The sequencing input was CD4+ T cells from blood, cultured in vitro. The sequence was obtained from a human donor who had recovered from COVID-19.

The DNA of the CDR3 is TGTGCCAGCAGCTTAAGAACGGCCGCTAACTATGGCTACACCTTC. This codes for CASSLRTAANYGYTF. The J gene is TRBJ1-2, the V gene TRBV7-2, with D unresolved. Germline V gene data show CDR1 as SGHTA and CDR2 as FQGNSA. V lost 2 bases and J lost 0, with 10 bases in between. This CDR3 contains 15 residues.